This T cell receptor beta chain was documented in a study of blood T cell repertoires in COVID-19. Looking at the study overall: Sample material is recorded as cDNA or gDNA derived from T cells, B-cell-depleted T cells, or PBMCs.

TCRdb's copy holds only in-frame clones and misses some; the assay was immunoSEQ multiplex PCR. The table lists about 310,000 clones, 70% to 90% of them singletons. V lost 6 bases, J lost 6 bases, and 15 bases lay in between. Germline loops: CDR1 KGHSH, CDR2 LQKENI. The CDR3 runs 14 residues. Cohort allocation depended upon clinical history that participants reported. All recovered Cohort 3 donors got two negative PCRs, got clearance, or saw symptom resolution. This clonotype was obtained from a woman between 40 and 50 years old who had recovered from COVID-19. The genes are TRBV18 and TRBJ2-1; D might be TRBD2 (5 bases). The specimen was PBMCs or T cells enriched from blood (not recorded which). The CDR3 region is CASSGSVSVNEQFF. The CDR3 region has the DNA TGTGCCAGCTCCGGGTCGGTTAGCGTCAATGAGCAGTTCTTC.